A single sample gave rise to the 20 T cell receptor beta chains below, sequenced in a study of blood T cell repertoires in COVID-19. TCRdb's copy holds only in-frame clones and misses some; the assay was immunoSEQ multiplex PCR. The sample carries some 390,000 clones, over 75% recorded once. Sequencing was carried out using PBMCs or T cells enriched from blood (not recorded which). All receptors come from a man younger than 45 who had recovered from COVID-19.

The chain has TRBV30 and TRBJ1-1, with D possibly TRBD1 on 5 matching bases. The length of the CDR3 is 14 residues. Germline CDR1 GTSNPN, CDR2 SVGIG (reference sequence). The V end was cut by 4 bases, the J end by 4 bases, with 16 bases between. CDR3 in DNA: TGTGCCTGGATAAGGCTTAGAGACAGCACTGAAGCTTTCTTT. Protein: CAWIRLRDSTEAFF.

V usage is TRBV19 and J usage is TRBJ1-5; 8 bases match TRBD1. Germline V gene sequence: CDR1 LNHDA, CDR2 SQIVND (reference sequence). This CDR3 comprises 15 residues. Losses at the gene ends were 7 bases for V and 7 bases for J; bases not matched to a gene: 12. The CDR3 sequence: CASKGGQGALQPQHF. As DNA, the CDR3 is TGTGCCAGTAAAGGAGGGCAGGGGGCCTTACAGCCCCAGCATTTT.

Here the CDR3 DNA reads TGTGCCAGCAGTTTAACCCCGGAGTCCTTCAAGCAGTATTTT. Translation gives CASSLTPESFKQYF. V gene TRBV27 combines with J gene TRBJ2-3, with D uncertain. V was clipped by 2 bases and J by 11 bases, with 17 bases between them. Germline V gives CDR1 MNHEY, CDR2 SMNVEV (reference sequence). The CDR3 contains 14 residues.

The rearrangement uses TRBV29-1 and TRBJ2-7; TRBD1 agrees at 7 bases. The ends lost 5 bases at V and 6 bases at J; junction bases unmatched: 10. Germline assignment: CDR1 SQVTM and CDR2 ANQGSEA. The CDR3 has 13 residues. The CDR3, as DNA: TGCAGCGTTAAGGACAGGTTCCAGACCGAGCAGTACTTC. Translating it yields CSVKDRFQTEQYF.

The rearrangement uses TRBV7-2 and TRBJ2-7; 11 positions agree with TRBD1. The germline gives CDR1 SGHTA, CDR2 FQGNSA. V dropped 4 bases and J dropped 6; count of bases not matched to a gene: 2. There are 13 residues in the CDR3. CDR3 sequence: CASSWDRGVEQYF. CDR3 coding DNA: TGTGCCAGCAGCTGGGACAGGGGGGTCGAGCAGTACTTC.

The chain has TRBV28 and TRBJ2-1, with TRBD2 matching 8 bases. The CDR3 is 14 residues long. Germline V gene sequence: CDR1 MDHEN, CDR2 SYDVKM. V dropped 9 bases and J dropped 6; count of bases not matched to a gene: 10. CDR3 sequence reads: CARLAGPEPNEQFF. The CDR3 coding sequence is TGTGCCAGGCTAGCGGGCCCCGAGCCCAATGAGCAGTTCTTC. Drawing the rest from reference TRBV28 and TRBJ2-1, the complete variable domain is DVKVTQSSRYLVKRTGEKVFLECVQDMDHENMFWYRQDPGLGLRLIYFSYDVKMKEKGDIPEGYSVSREKKERFSLILESASTNQTSMYLCARLAGPEPNEQFFGPGTRLTVL.

The gene calls are TRBV5-1 and TRBJ2-6; possible D gene TRBD1, 5 bases. The V end was cut by 2 bases, the J end by 2 bases, with 14 bases between. The V gene's germline CDR1 is SGHRS and CDR2 YFSETQ. The CDR3 contains 17 residues. The CDR3 spells CASSFYSRDAGANVLTF. The CDR3 nucleotides are TGCGCCAGCAGCTTTTACTCCAGGGATGCTGGGGCCAACGTCCTGACTTTC.

The chain has TRBV5-8 and TRBJ1-5, with 9 bases fitting TRBD1. Germline CDR1 reads SGHTS; CDR2 reads YDEGEE. V was clipped by 4 bases and J by 0 bases; unmatched bases: 8. The CDR3 runs 17 residues. DNA of the CDR3: TGTGCCAGCAGCAACCGGGACAGGGCAAATAGCAATCAGCCCCAGCATTTT. Its translation: CASSNRDRANSNQPQHF. Full variable domain (remainder filled in from reference TRBV5-8 and TRBJ1-5): EAGVTQSPTHLIKTRGQQATLRCSPISGHTSVYWYQQALGLGLQFLLWYDEGEERNRGNFPPRFSGRQFPNYSSELNVNALELEDSALYLCASSNRDRANSNQPQHFGDGTRLSIL.

The rearrangement joins TRBV30 to TRBJ2-1, with D uncertain. V dropped 8 bases and J dropped 0 bases, with 14 bases sitting between them. In germline, CDR1 is GTSNPN, CDR2 SVGIG (reference sequence). This CDR3 is built from 14 residues. The CDR3 DNA sequence: TGTGCCGTGGCGGCAATAAGCTCCTACAATGAGCAGTTCTTC. Its translation is CAVAAISSYNEQFF.

The DNA of the CDR3 is TGTGCCAGCAGTGGCGGTGTAGGGCTAGCTTCGGATGGCTACACCTTC. It encodes CASSGGVGLASDGYTF. The V gene is TRBV28, the J gene TRBJ1-2; D is ambiguous. The length of the CDR3 is 16 residues. Deletions cut 5 bases from V and 6 bases from J, with 22 bases between. Germline-derived CDR1 and CDR2 are MDHEN and SYDVKM.

This rearrangement joins TRBV30 to TRBJ2-7, with 7 bases lining up with TRBD2. The CDR3 sequence is 13 residues long. CDR1 is GTSNPN and CDR2 is SVGIG in the germline V gene (reference sequence). Trimming at V came to 2 bases and at J to 0 bases, leaving 1 base not matched to a gene. DNA of the CDR3: TGTGCCTGGAGTCGCGGGGGCTCCTACGAGCAGTACTTC. This gives the protein CAWSRGGSYEQYF. The variable domain in full, with the rest retrieved from reference TRBV30 and TRBJ2-7, is SQTIHQWPATLVQPVGSPLSLECTVEGTSNPNLYWYRQAAGRGLQLLFYSVGIGQISSEVPQNLSASRPQDRQFILSSKKLLLSDSGFYLCAWSRGGSYEQYFGPGTRLTVT.

The CDR3 DNA follows: TGCGCCAGCAGCCAAACCGACAGCCTGAACACTGAAGCTTTCTTT. This codes for CASSQTDSLNTEAFF. The chain is built from TRBV4-1 and TRBJ1-1; possible D gene TRBD1, 5 bases. The CDR3 runs 15 residues. Germline lookup yields CDR1 MGHRA and CDR2 YSYEKL. Trimming removed 2 bases from V and 0 bases from J, with 10 bases in between.

This clone was seen once. The chain couples TRBV5-1 to TRBJ1-6; TRBD1 matches at 8 bases. This CDR3 is built from 16 residues. The germline gives CDR1 SGHRS, CDR2 YFSETQ. V trimming: 3 bases; J trimming: 9 bases; junction bases outside the gene matches: 11. The CDR3 loop reads CASSSGTGLIGSPLHF. For the CDR3, the DNA is TGCGCCAGCAGCTCGGGGACAGGCCTTATAGGTTCACCCCTCCACTTT. Complete variable domain (other parts from reference TRBV5-1 and TRBJ1-6): KAGVTQTPRYLIKTRGQQVTLSCSPISGHRSVSWYQQTPGQGLQFLFEYFSETQRNKGNFPGRFSGRQFSNSRSEMNVSTLELGDSALYLCASSSGTGLIGSPLHFGNGTRLTVT.

The rearrangement joins TRBV18 to TRBJ1-5; TRBD1 might be the D (5 bases). Per germline, CDR1 KGHSH and CDR2 LQKENI. Between the trimmed V and J ends, which lost 2 bases and 6 bases, there was a span of 17 bases. The CDR3 loop spans 16 amino acids. The DNA for the CDR3 is TGTGCCAGCTCACCAACCTATGACAGTGGTAGTCAGCCCCAGCATTTT. Translated, it gives CASSPTYDSGSQPQHF.

The rearrangement joins TRBV28 to TRBJ1-4, with 10 bases matching TRBD1. J was trimmed by 7 bases and V by 6 bases; bases with no gene match: 11. This CDR3 has 16 residues. Per the germline V gene, CDR1 is MDHEN and CDR2 is SYDVKM. CDR3 sequence (DNA): TGTGCCAGCAGCCTAGGGACAGGGGCCGCGGGTGAAAAACTGTTTTTT. As protein: CASSLGTGAAGEKLFF. Full variable domain (missing parts from reference TRBV28 and TRBJ1-4): DVKVTQSSRYLVKRTGEKVFLECVQDMDHENMFWYRQDPGLGLRLIYFSYDVKMKEKGDIPEGYSVSREKKERFSLILESASTNQTSMYLCASSLGTGAAGEKLFFGSGTQLSVL.

The V gene is TRBV12-5, the J gene TRBJ1-1; maybe TRBD1 (5 bases). The CDR3 has 15 amino acids. Germline loops: CDR1 LGHNT, CDR2 FRNRAP. The V end lost 1 base, the J end lost 2 bases, and 11 bases lay between the germline ends. In DNA form, the CDR3 reads TGTGCTAGTGGTTTGGCCCTGGGGGGTAACACTGAAGCTTTCTTT. Its protein product is CASGLALGGNTEAFF.

The chain recombines TRBV28 with TRBJ2-7; D might be TRBD2 (5 bases). V was trimmed by 6 bases and J by 6 bases, leaving 12 bases between them. The CDR3 runs 12 residues. The germline CDR1 and CDR2 sequences are MDHEN and SYDVKM. CDR3 sequence (DNA): TGTGCCAGCAGGACGGTTGCGGGCGAGCAGTACTTC. It encodes CASRTVAGEQYF. Full variable domain (rest looked up from reference TRBV28 and TRBJ2-7): DVKVTQSSRYLVKRTGEKVFLECVQDMDHENMFWYRQDPGLGLRLIYFSYDVKMKEKGDIPEGYSVSREKKERFSLILESASTNQTSMYLCASRTVAGEQYFGPGTRLTVT.

The chain combines TRBV30 with TRBJ2-5; TRBD1 agrees at 7 bases. Trimming took 8 bases from V and 4 from J; bases not matched to a gene: 13. Per germline, CDR1 GTSNPN and CDR2 SVGIG (reference sequence). The CDR3 consists of 14 residues. Here the CDR3 DNA reads TGTGCCCGAGATGCCACAGGGGCAAGAGAGACCCAGTACTTC. Protein: CARDATGARETQYF.

J is TRBJ2-2 and V is TRBV11-2; D gene ambiguous. Germline V gives CDR1 SGHAT, CDR2 FQNNGV. This CDR3 is 16 amino acids long. V was trimmed by 1 base and J by 3 bases, leaving 12 bases between them. The CDR3: CASSLAVRFYTGELFF. For the CDR3, the DNA is TGTGCCAGCAGCTTAGCGGTGAGATTCTACACCGGGGAGCTGTTTTTT.

V usage is TRBV2 and J usage is TRBJ1-1, with D possibly matching TRBD1 (5 bases). Per the germline V gene, CDR1 is SNHLY and CDR2 is FYNNEI. V dropped 6 bases and J dropped 2 bases, with 16 bases sitting between them. The CDR3 length is 15 residues. The CDR3 coding sequence is TGTGCCAGCAGCGAGAGCGGGACGGTAAACACTGAAGCTTTCTTT. Its protein product is CASSESGTVNTEAFF. Full variable domain (outside the CDR3, taken from reference TRBV2 and TRBJ1-1): EPEVTQTPSHQVTQMGQEVILRCVPISNHLYFYWYRQILGQKVEFLVSFYNNEISEKSEIFDDQFSVERPDGSNFTLKIRSTKLEDSAMYFCASSESGTVNTEAFFGQGTRLTVV.